This T cell receptor (beta chain) was identified during a study of regulatory T cells in long-lasting Graves disease. Specified time point: newly diagnosed GD, antithyroid drugs for less than 3 months. RNA isolated from PBMCs was used to make the TCR library. Trimming shortened V by 1 base and J by 3 bases, and 12 bases separated the two germline ends. The germline CDR1 and CDR2 sequences are SGHTA and FQGTGA. The CDR3 sequence is 16 residues long. Building the TCR beta libraries relied on iRepertoire HTBI primers, and CDR3 regions underwent Arm-PCR. A single record per CDR3 protein comes from TCRdb applying MiXCR to the multiplex PCR reads. The sample carries 350,000 to 400,000 distinct CDR3 sequences, around 15% recorded once. This clonotype was counted at least ten times.

V is TRBV7-3 and J is TRBJ2-2; a possible D gene is TRBD1 (6 bases). Sequenced here: peripheral blood mononuclear cells (PBMCs), sampled at new diagnosis, from a patient treated with antithyroid drugs. This clonotype was obtained from a female donor with Graves disease. The CDR3 DNA follows: TGTGCCAGCAGCTTAAATCCAGGGGTAGACACCGGGGAGCTGTTTTTT. Translation gives CASSLNPGVDTGELFF.